This T cell receptor beta chain was observed in a study of T cell responses to AZD1222 COVID-19 vaccine. V lost 1 base and J lost 8, with 23 bases in between. The CDR3 totals 17 residues. From germline, CDR1 is SGHAT and CDR2 FQNNGV. On this clone: Its antigen is undetermined.

Notes on the study in general: Spike-specific TCR breadth and depth grew following two AZD1222 doses. At baseline, seropositivity was found in only six or seven AZD1222 recipients. Sampled repertoires all dated from after the peak T cell response. Clonal diversity may have been underestimated, and the donors were mostly white British, with more females than males.

Generated by immunoSEQ multiplex PCR, the TCRdb table keeps only in-frame clones and is missing some. The sample records just over 90,000 clones, approximately 90% being singletons. The source was peripheral blood, collected 28 days after the second AZD1222 dose. V usage is TRBV11-2 and J usage is TRBJ1-2; D is unclear. This clonotype was obtained from an adult who received the AZD1222 COVID-19 vaccine. The CDR3 protein is CASSLVVRVGSSGGYTF. The CDR3 nucleotides read TGTGCCAGCAGCTTAGTAGTAAGGGTTGGGTCATCGGGGGGCTACACCTTC.